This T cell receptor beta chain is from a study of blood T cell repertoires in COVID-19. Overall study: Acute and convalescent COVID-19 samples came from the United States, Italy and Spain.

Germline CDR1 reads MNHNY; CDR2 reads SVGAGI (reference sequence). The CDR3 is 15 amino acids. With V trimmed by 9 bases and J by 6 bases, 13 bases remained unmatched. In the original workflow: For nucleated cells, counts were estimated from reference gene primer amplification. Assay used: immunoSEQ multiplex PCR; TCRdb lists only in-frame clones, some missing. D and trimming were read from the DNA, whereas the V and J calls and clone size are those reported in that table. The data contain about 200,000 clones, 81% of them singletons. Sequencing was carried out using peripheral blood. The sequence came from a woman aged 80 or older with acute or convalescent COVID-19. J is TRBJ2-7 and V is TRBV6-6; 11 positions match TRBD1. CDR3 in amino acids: CASHKGGTGGSEQYF. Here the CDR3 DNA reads TGTGCCAGTCATAAGGGGGGGACAGGGGGGAGCGAGCAGTACTTC.